This TCR beta chain is from a study of molecular identifiers for immune sequencing clone quantification. Many counts were recorded for this clonotype. Naive CD8 T cells were sorted as CD8+CD4-CCR7+CD45RA+. Libraries of bulk TCR were made by previously described methods (with listed TCR primers). TCRdb reprocessed the PCR reads with MiXCR, giving one entry per CDR3 protein. This sample has over 600,000 distinct CDR3 sequences; 20% occur once, and the top ten carry roughly 0.83%. The V gene's germline CDR1 is MDHEN and CDR2 SYDVKM. V lost 3 bases, J lost 5 bases, and 17 bases lay in between. This CDR3 comprises 15 residues.

The rearrangement links TRBV28 to TRBJ2-7; D could derive from TRBD1 or TRBD2 (5 bases each). The TCR sequence derives from a human donor in good health. Some libraries in this study had Jurkat cell RNA spiked in. The sequenced sample was naive CD8+ T cells from blood, with Jurkat cell RNA spiked in. Subset meaning: FACS-sorted CD8+CD4-CCR7+CD45RA+ naive T cells. The CDR3 DNA reads as TGTGCCAGCAGTTTGTTAGGGACCCTAGGCCACGAGCAGTACTTC. Its translation is CASSLLGTLGHEQYF.